This record looks at one TCR beta chain sequence and its context. Its cognate antigen is unknown. All of the isolated RNA was reverse transcribed, so expressed TCRB transcripts were sequenced. Measured with immunoSEQ multiplex PCR; TCRdb has only the in-frame clones, and not every one. The sample includes about 930,000 clones, about a sixth of them seen just once. This sample is drawn from a study of beta chain features in type 1 diabetes. General observations from the study: People with Type 1 diabetes carried modestly yet significantly shorter TCRB CDR3s in all four CD4+ subsets. Cells with high TCR expression could be over-represented when cDNA is sequenced.

CD45RO/CCR7/CD25/CD127/CD95/CD27 sorting isolated CD4+ naive, central memory, regulatory and stem cell-like memory cells. CDR1 is SGDLS and CDR2 is YYNGEE in the germline V gene. The CDR3 sequence is 15 residues long. Trimming stripped 4 bases from V and 3 bases from J, with 13 bases between. Sequencing was performed on naive CD4+ T cells from blood. The TCR sequence derives from a woman younger than 35 in good health. V and J are TRBV9 and TRBJ1-4; weak D call: TRBD1 (6 bases). This CDR3 reads CASSTGRGANEKLFF. The CDR3, as DNA: TGTGCCAGCAGCACAGGGAGAGGGGCTAATGAAAAACTGTTTTTT.